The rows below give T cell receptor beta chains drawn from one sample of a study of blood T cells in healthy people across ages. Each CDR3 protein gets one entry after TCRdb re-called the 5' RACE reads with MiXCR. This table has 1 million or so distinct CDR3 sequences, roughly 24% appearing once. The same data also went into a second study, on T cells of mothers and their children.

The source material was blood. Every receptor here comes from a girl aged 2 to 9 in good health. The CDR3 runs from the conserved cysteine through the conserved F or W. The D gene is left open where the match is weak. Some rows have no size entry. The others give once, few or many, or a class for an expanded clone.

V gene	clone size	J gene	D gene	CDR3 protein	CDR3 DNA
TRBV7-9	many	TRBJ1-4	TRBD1	CASSSGTGNEKLFF	TGTGCCAGCAGCTCCGGGACAGGGAATGAAAAACTGTTTTTT
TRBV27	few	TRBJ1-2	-	CASSWRPGTYGYTF	TGTGCCAGCAGTTGGCGTCCAGGGACCTATGGCTACACCTTC
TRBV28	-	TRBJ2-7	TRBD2	CASRGLVAEQYF	TGTGCCAGCAGGGGACTAGTCGCCGAGCAGTACTTC
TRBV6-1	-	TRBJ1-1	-	CASSGLRDEAFF	TGTGCCAGCAGTGGTTTAAGGGACGAAGCTTTCTTT
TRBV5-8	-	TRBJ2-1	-	CASTLSVSYNEQFF	TGTGCCAGCACTCTGTCAGTGTCTTACAATGAGCAGTTCTTC
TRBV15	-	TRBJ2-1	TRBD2	CATSRLGGGVSSYNEQFF	TGTGCCACCAGCAGATTGGGCGGGGGGGTTAGCTCCTACAATGAGCAGTTCTTC
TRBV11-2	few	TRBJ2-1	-	CASSPRDLPNEQFF	TGTGCCAGCAGCCCCCGGGACCTTCCCAATGAGCAGTTCTTC
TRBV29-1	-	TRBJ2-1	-	CSVESAGKFEQFF	TGCAGCGTTGAATCTGCGGGAAAGTTTGAGCAGTTCTTC
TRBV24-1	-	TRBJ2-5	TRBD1	CATRGTAGETQYF	TGTGCCACCAGGGGGACAGCAGGAGAGACCCAGTACTTC
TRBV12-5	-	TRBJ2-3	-	CASGLVGAADTQYF	TGTGCTAGTGGTTTGGTAGGGGCCGCAGATACGCAGTATTTT
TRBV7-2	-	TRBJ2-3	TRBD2	CASSYPLAANTDTQYF	TGTGCCAGCAGCTACCCGCTAGCGGCGAACACAGATACGCAGTATTTT
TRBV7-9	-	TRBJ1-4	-	CASSFGVEEKLFF	TGTGCCAGCAGCTTCGGCGTTGAGGAAAAACTGTTTTTT
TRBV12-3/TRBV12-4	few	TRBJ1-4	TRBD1	CASRSLPGQGGIGEKLFF	TGTGCCAGCAGATCTCTACCGGGACAGGGAGGGATTGGTGAAAAACTGTTTTTT
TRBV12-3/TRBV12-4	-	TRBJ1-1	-	CKAGGNNEAFF	TGTAAGGCGGGAGGAAATAATGAAGCTTTCTTT
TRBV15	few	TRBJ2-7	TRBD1	CATSRDGTGDYEQYF	TGTGCCACCAGCAGAGATGGGACAGGGGACTACGAGCAGTACTTC